The T cell receptor (beta chain) described here comes from a study of shared clonotypes between healthy human individuals. The CDR3 extends over 13 amino acids. V shed 1 base and J shed 4 bases, with 7 bases lying between them. The germline V gene encodes CDR1 SGHAT and CDR2 FQNNGV. Data came from immunoSEQ multiplex PCR; TCRdb stores just in-frame clones and leaves some out. The sample lists over 1.4 million clones, around 95% occurring once. This chain connects TRBV11-2 to TRBJ2-5; D unclear. This TCR came from a man aged 30-40 years in good health. Sequencing used naive CD4+ T cells sorted from blood. As for subset: CD45RA+ positively selected. This CDR3 is CASSLVVGETQYF. DNA for the CDR3: TGTGCCAGCAGCTTAGTGGTCGGAGAGACCCAGTACTTC.